The clone carrying this T cell receptor (beta chain) has just one count. Germline assignment: CDR1 LGHDT and CDR2 YNNKEL (reference sequence). The CDR3 is made up of 16 amino acids. The V gene end was trimmed by 4 bases and the J gene end by 1 base; junction bases not matched to a gene: 8. The sample belongs to a study of blood T cell repertoires in COVID-19. Study-level background: Donors in the United States, Italy and Spain gave samples during acute or convalescent COVID-19. PBMCs, B-cell-depleted T cells, or T cells provided the cDNA or gDNA that made up the material.

In the source study's methods: Reference gene primer amplification in the assay estimated nucleated cell counts. The table came from immunoSEQ multiplex PCR; TCRdb's copy has only in-frame clones and leaves some out. That table supplies the V and J calls and clone size; D and trimming were determined from the DNA. The table includes about 75,000 clones, 75% to 85% detected once. The rearrangement uses TRBV3-1 (or the pseudogene TRBV3-2) and TRBJ2-7, with 9 bases aligning to TRBD2. The source material was peripheral blood. This receptor was taken from a woman of 80 years or more with active or convalescent COVID-19. The CDR3 reads CASSLRAAGGSYEQYF. CDR3 bases: TGTGCCAGCAGCCTCCGTGCTGCGGGGGGGTCCTACGAGCAGTACTTC.